A selection of T cell receptor beta chains follows, all from one sample in a study of lymphopenia after photon versus proton radiotherapy. Only in-frame clones appear in the TCRdb table, and some are missing; sequencing was by immunoSEQ multiplex PCR. The table includes tens of thousands of clones, approximately 86% detected once. The material sequenced was peripheral blood, taken from a patient treated with proton-based radiotherapy. Receptors originate from an elderly man with esophageal cancer. The CDR3 runs from the conserved cysteine through the conserved F or W. Fields, in order: V gene, CDR3 length, J gene, clone size, D gene, CDR3 DNA, CDR3 protein. The D gene is left open where the match is weak. Some rows have no size entry. The others give once, few or many, or a class for an expanded clone.

>TRBV6-6|15|TRBJ2-3|.|TRBD2
TGTGCCAGCAGACCAGCGGGGGCCGACACAGATACGCAGTATTTT
CASRPAGADTDTQYF
>TRBV7-9|14|TRBJ2-7|.|.
TGTGCCAGCAGCCGCCCAGGTCGGGGAGACGAGCAGTACTTC
CASSRPGRGDEQYF
>TRBV7-9|17|TRBJ1-3|.|TRBD1
TGTGCCAGCAGCTCAGGACAGGGAAATCCAAAAGGAAACACCATATATTTT
CASSSGQGNPKGNTIYF
>TRBV30|13|TRBJ1-6|.|.
TGTGCCTGGAGTGAAGCCAGGGGATCACCCCTCCACTTT
CAWSEARGSPLHF
>TRBV6-1|13|TRBJ1-2|.|.
TGTGCCAGCAGGGACAACTGGAACTATGGCTACACCTTC
CASRDNWNYGYTF
>TRBV7-9|15|TRBJ1-2|once|.
TGTGCCAGCAGCTTAGATCTGGACAGCCTTTCTGGCTACACCTTC
CASSLDLDSLSGYTF
>TRBV6-1|13|TRBJ1-1|once|.
TGTGCCAGCAGTCTCAAAGGTACAGAGAGTACTTTCTTT
CASSLKGTESTFF
>TRBV9|15|TRBJ2-5|.|.
TGTGCCAGCAGCCCAGATCAACAGTCCGGAGAGACCCAGTACTTC
CASSPDQQSGETQYF
>TRBV7-9|12|TRBJ2-3|.|.
TGTGCCAGCGGGGGGTCCGTGGATACGCAGTATTTT
CASGGSVDTQYF
>TRBV9|12|TRBJ1-2|.|.
TGTGCCAGCAGCCCAGAGCAGGGCGGCTACACCTTC
CASSPEQGGYTF
>TRBV2|14|TRBJ1-2|.|TRBD1
TGTGCCAGCAGTTTTGAGGGGGCTGGCTATGGCTACACCTTC
CASSFEGAGYGYTF
>TRBV4-1|16|TRBJ1-6|.|.
TGCGCCAGCAGCCCTGTGGGCAGGGAACCCTATTCACCCCTCCACTTT
CASSPVGREPYSPLHF
>TRBV30|14|TRBJ2-2|once|TRBD1
TGTGCCTGGACCCGAGGACAGGGTACCGGGGAGCTGTTTTTT
CAWTRGQGTGELFF
>TRBV2|14|TRBJ2-1|.|.
TGTGCCAGCAGCCTCCCCTTGTTGTATGCTGAGCAGTTCTTC
CASSLPLLYAEQFF
>TRBV18|17|TRBJ2-2|.|.
TGTGCCAGCTTAGGCCCCTCGGGCCAGGCGAACACCGGGGAGCTGTTTTTT
CASLGPSGQANTGELFF
>TRBV18|14|TRBJ1-5|.|.
TGTGCCAGCTCACCAGCTAGTAGCAATCAGCCCCAGCATTTT
CASSPASSNQPQHF
>TRBV7-6|15|TRBJ1-1|.|.
TGTGCCAGCAGCTTAGGTGGTGGGAAGTACGCTGAAGCTTTCTTT
CASSLGGGKYAEAFF
>TRBV27|13|TRBJ2-7|few|.
TGTGCCAGCAGTTTTGGACGGGCCCACGAGCAGTACTTC
CASSFGRAHEQYF
>TRBV7-9|11|TRBJ1-2|few|.
TGTGCCAGCAGCCGGTCGGGGGGCTACACCTTC
CASSRSGGYTF
>TRBV5-6|15|TRBJ2-5|.|TRBD2
TGTGCCAGCAGCTACCTGACTAGCGGGGGAGAGACCCAGTACTTC
CASSYLTSGGETQYF
>TRBV18|15|TRBJ2-7|.|.
TGTGCCAGCTCACCCGAGGGGCTAGCGCCTTTCGAGCAGTACTTC
CASSPEGLAPFEQYF
>TRBV6-5|15|TRBJ1-1|once|TRBD1
TGTGCCAGCAGGCAAACAGGGGGGTTGAACACTGAAGCTTTCTTT
CASRQTGGLNTEAFF
>TRBV19|17|TRBJ2-1|.|.
TGTGCCAGTAGCATATTCTCGGGGGATTTCTCCTACAATGAGCAGTTCTTC
CASSIFSGDFSYNEQFF
>TRBV15|17|TRBJ1-5|.|TRBD1
TGTGCCACCAGCCCGGGACAGAGCAGCCAGAGCAATCAGCCCCAGCATTTT
CATSPGQSSQSNQPQHF
>TRBV4-2|17|TRBJ1-4|.|.
TGTGCCAGCAGCCAAGCCTCCCCCGGAGCCGAAAGTGGAAAACTGTTTTTT
CASSQASPGAESGKLFF
>TRBV18|15|TRBJ1-2|few|.
TGTGCCAGCTCACCTGAGACAAGACTTAACTATGGCTACACCTTC
CASSPETRLNYGYTF
>TRBV6-6|13|TRBJ2-3|.|.
TGTGCCAGCAGTCCTTCAGGGTCGGATACGCAGTATTTT
CASSPSGSDTQYF
>TRBV2|13|TRBJ2-7|.|.
TGTGCCAGCAGTGAGGGTCCCGCTTACGAGCAGTACTTC
CASSEGPAYEQYF
>TRBV27|13|TRBJ1-6|.|.
TGTGCCAGCAGTTTGGGCTATAATTCACCCCTCCACTTT
CASSLGYNSPLHF
>TRBV27|14|TRBJ2-7|.|.
TGTGCCAGCAGTTTATACGGGAGCTCCTACGAGCAGTACTTC
CASSLYGSSYEQYF
>TRBV5-4|13|TRBJ1-4|.|.
TGTGCCAGCAGCCCACACGGTGGCGAAAAACTGTTTTTT
CASSPHGGEKLFF
>TRBV18|15|TRBJ1-1|.|.
TGTGCCAGCTCACCACGAAACGGGGTATGGACTGAAGCTTTCTTT
CASSPRNGVWTEAFF
>TRBV7-2|14|TRBJ2-2|.|.
TGTGCCAGCAGCTTAGCAGGCCTTATCGGGGAGCTGTTTTTT
CASSLAGLIGELFF
>TRBV11-2|14|TRBJ1-1|.|.
TGTGCCAGCAGCTTATTGGACTTTTTGGATGAAGCTTTCTTT
CASSLLDFLDEAFF
>TRBV30|15|TRBJ1-1|.|.
TGTGCCTGGAGTGTAAAACAGGGAGTGGAGGCTGAAGCTTTCTTT
CAWSVKQGVEAEAFF
>TRBV6-5|14|TRBJ1-2|.|.
TGTGCCAGCAGACCTTCTGGGACGGCGGGGGGCTACACCTTC
CASRPSGTAGGYTF
>TRBV18|18|TRBJ2-3|.|TRBD2
TGTGCCAGCTCACCGGGTGGAAACGCGGGAGGCGGTGCAGATACGCAGTATTTT
CASSPGGNAGGGADTQYF
>TRBV7-8|14|TRBJ2-3|.|.
TGTGCCAGCAGCTCGACCTTTCTATCAGATACGCAGTATTTT
CASSSTFLSDTQYF
>TRBV18|15|TRBJ1-1|.|.
TGTGCCAGCTCACCACGAGGGGGGCCGAACACTGAAGCTTTCTTT
CASSPRGGPNTEAFF